Given below is one T cell receptor beta chain in context. Its cognate antigen has yet to be identified. No qualities accompany the bases; no much larger clone lies one base away. The cohort consisted of some 730 healthy bone marrow donors. All cohort members were sampled while nominally healthy, although unrecorded immune exposures were likely present. The donor tested CMV seronegative and was one of the 352 seronegative cohort members. Each donor provided a peripheral blood sample, and peripheral blood mononuclear cells were used for TCR beta sequencing. The Qiagen DNeasy Blood Extraction Kit was used to extract genomic DNA from the blood cell samples. This sample is drawn from a study of cytomegalovirus exposure and HLA in healthy donors (dated 2017 in TCRdb). At the level of the whole study: According to an earlier analysis of 550 to 750 of the donors, roughly 180 million T cells yielded 90 million to 130 million unique TCR beta sequences and 276 Gb of sequence data. Roughly 300 gigabases of sequencing data and roughly 81 million unique TCR sequences made up an early release that covered about 640 HLA-typed donors. Of the roughly 400 genotyped donors, 65% to 90% were placed in the genetic ancestry cluster associated with self-reported Caucasian donors. The study aimed to test whether cataloging public T cell receptors could reveal signatures of past pathogen exposure. The study used immunosequencing to profile the T cell repertoires of approximately 650 subjects and linked those repertoires to cytomegalovirus serostatus. Along with the roughly 710-subject first cohort, a separate validation cohort of over a hundred different subjects was used. High-throughput TCR immunosequencing, statistical association of individual TCRs with disease status, and machine learning were combined to predict cytomegalovirus infection status. A later analysis re-examined previously published TCR beta repertoires from around 670 donors and added high-resolution HLA genotyping to investigate patterns of TCR occurrence. Rather than using new phenotypic data, the later analysis identified candidate immune exposures from TCR beta sequences and from how often those sequences occurred across donors. An earlier analysis of a few hundred of the donors applied high-throughput TCR beta sequencing to assess whether each TCR beta V gene segment acted as functional or pseudogenic. Alongside the repertoire data, information on donor age, sex, ethnicity and CMV serostatus was compiled. In a later genetic analysis, genome-wide SNP genotypes for about 60% of the 666 donors were used, and that subset was treated as a discovery cohort. All discovery cohort repertoires had been generated on a single sequencing platform. Both class I and class II loci were covered by HLA typing, at four-digit resolution. Typing coverage varied by locus: about 620-640 donors for A, B, C, DRB1 and DQB1; approximately 500 for DQA1; 606 for DPA1; more than 450 for DPB1. Roughly five DR-DQ haplotypes were treated as single units for association and clustering because of strong linkage in the cohort. On average, about 240,000 unique TCR beta nucleotide sequences were sequenced per donor among several hundred genotyped donors of the cohort, with roughly 19% of those sequences being non-productive.

The library came from the immunoSEQ multiplex PCR assay. The multiplex PCR relied on a mix of 60 forward primers for TCR Vbeta segments and 13 reverse primers for TCR Jbeta segments. The CDR3 region of rearranged TCR beta genes was amplified from genomic DNA by a multiplex PCR assay. On the Illumina HiSeq System, the amplified TCR beta libraries were sequenced as 87-base-pair reads. Turning to the authors' computational methods: A later analysis counted 75 million to 100 million unique TCR beta chains across the 670 or so repertoires, and around 9.9 million of these chains were shared by at least two donors. A nearest-neighbor algorithm error-corrected the raw reads and collapsed the reads into unique sequences, merging closely related sequences to remove PCR and sequencing errors. V, D and J gene segments were assigned by aligning CDR3 sequences to IMGT reference sequences. For a sequence to be retained, a match of at least six nucleotides to both a V gene segment and a J gene segment was required. Rearrangements were classified as productive when the CDR3 lacked stop codons and remained in frame with V and J, and all other rearrangements were classified as non-productive. CDR3 was defined according to IMGT convention as the region running from the second conserved V-encoded cysteine to the conserved J-encoded phenylalanine. In an earlier analysis of approximately 500 of the donors, sequences lacking an unambiguous match to a single V gene segment were excluded. In an earlier analysis of several hundred of the donors, V segments were called functional above 56.7% productive rearrangements and were called segregating when the between-donor standard deviation exceeded 5%. A statistical classification framework was developed to diagnose cytomegalovirus status using the catalog of TCR beta chain sequences. In a later analysis, V and J genes were assigned by comparing TCR nucleotide sequences against IMGT/GENE-DB human TR gene sequences. Using the TCRdist pipeline, a later analysis assigned CDR3 sequences along with most-parsimonious VDJ recombination scenarios. A later analysis defined each TCR beta chain by its CDR3 amino acid sequence plus V-gene family, and excluded reads lacking a unique V-gene family. To address suspected cross-contamination and a sequencing artifact, a later analysis removed roughly 640 highly shared, low-generation-probability nucleotide sequences. In a later analysis, a clonal expansion index for each public chain was calculated from normalized within-repertoire ranks of inferred template counts. In a later analysis, generation probabilities were computed with a VDJ recombination model fitted to out-of-frame rearrangements, and the resulting probabilities were checked against IGoR. In a later analysis, TCR-TCR, TCR-HLA and TCR-CMV co-occurrence was scored with hypergeometric tests, and a repertoire-size bias correction was applied to TCR pairs. To estimate false discovery rates, a later analysis permuted the HLA or CMV assignments 20 times. In a later analysis, co-occurring TCRs were grouped using DBSCAN, and TCRdist sequence similarity was added for clustering within HLA-allele-positive subsets. Repertoires with fewer than 30,000 or more than 120,000 public chains were left out of co-occurrence clustering, as were about five repertoires with anomalous nucleotide sharing. TCRdb re-hosts the immuneACCESS table, in-frame sequences only. Its copies lack some clones; in the studies checked, an unresolved V gene accounts for under half of them, and the cause for the rest is not known. The DNA was the basis for D and trimming; V, J and clone size are from that table. In all, the sample holds around 96,000 clones, and approximately 80% of those were seen once. Around 2% of the sample lies in the top ten.

Study-wide conclusions, independent of this receptor: Some IMGT-functional V segments, including TRBV6-2 and TRBV6-3, could not be told apart with the 87-base-pair reads, so those segments were excluded. A further reported finding was that TCR beta sequences accurately predicted the HLA-A and HLA-B alleles for most subjects in the first cohort. The only immune exposure information available for the cohort was CMV serostatus. The study listed 164 TCR beta chains as associated with cytomegalovirus. Cytomegalovirus status was reported to be diagnosed by the classifier with high specificity and sensitivity in both the original and validation cohorts. V-gene and J-gene trimming of TCR beta chains was associated with a missense DCLRE1C variant in a later genetic analysis, and the association was replicated in an independent cohort. When HLA alleles, especially DR and DQ, strongly co-occurred, TCR associations were difficult to assign to individual alleles. A later analysis found that TCR association rates varied across HLA loci, with DRB1 alleles showing the most associated TCRs and HLA-C alleles the fewest. Compared with equally common non-associated chains, HLA-associated TCR beta chains in a later analysis were more clonally expanded and had lower generation probabilities. In vitro tests confirmed that three of the cytomegalovirus-associated TCR beta chains recognize cytomegalovirus antigens. Because HLA typing was unavailable for some donors at each locus, only the typed subset was used in association tests. In a later analysis, 16,951 TCR beta sequences were associated with specific HLA alleles at a false discovery rate of 0.05. A cluster of highly shared sequence variants was judged likely to represent a technical artifact of the sequencing pipeline. Some 15 rarely observed V segments, including chromosome 9 orphons, were excluded from the earlier analysis of about 600 of the donors because counts were too low. An earlier analysis of around 600 of the donors showed that most TCR beta V segments appeared in productive rearrangements either about 90% or about 30% of the time, which broadly matched IMGT annotations. Correlated functional status among segregating V segments might be attributable to linkage disequilibrium, but an unknown experimental factor could not be ruled out. The authors suggested that the approach could potentially be extended to other disease states and immunological phenotypes. Roughly uniform sequencing depth across donors was assumed in presence/absence analyses, although this assumption may not hold. Most CMV-associated TCR beta chains appeared to be HLA-restricted in a later analysis, and the HLA associations seemed to be driven largely by CMV exposure. A later genetic analysis reported fewer N-insertions in productive TCRs among donors in an Asian-associated ancestry cluster than the approximately 670-donor mean. Most TCR sequences were seen in very few donors, while some public TCRs were found in many individuals. Only TCR beta chains were sequenced in this cohort, and the absence of alpha or paired-chain data limited detectable features. According to a later analysis, parvovirus B19, influenza, CMV and Epstein-Barr virus appeared linked to several top co-occurrence clusters.

In the germline V gene, CDR1 corresponds to SGHTA and CDR2 to FQGTGA. From its cysteine to its phenylalanine, the CDR3 spans 16 amino acids. The only DNA kept is the CDR3, 48 bases in frame from the first base. A distance of 18 bases separates the germline ends of V and J, which lose 6 bases and 2 bases respectively. The sequence links TRBV7-3 to TRBJ2-3, and the D gene may be TRBD2, 7 bases matching. The TCR originated in a man aged 18-30 years in good health and CMV-seronegative. The sample comprised PBMCs. The encoded CDR3 is CASSQGRGGATDTQYF. Read as DNA, the sequence is TGTGCCAGCAGTCAGGGGAGGGGCGGGGCCACAGATACGCAGTATTTT.